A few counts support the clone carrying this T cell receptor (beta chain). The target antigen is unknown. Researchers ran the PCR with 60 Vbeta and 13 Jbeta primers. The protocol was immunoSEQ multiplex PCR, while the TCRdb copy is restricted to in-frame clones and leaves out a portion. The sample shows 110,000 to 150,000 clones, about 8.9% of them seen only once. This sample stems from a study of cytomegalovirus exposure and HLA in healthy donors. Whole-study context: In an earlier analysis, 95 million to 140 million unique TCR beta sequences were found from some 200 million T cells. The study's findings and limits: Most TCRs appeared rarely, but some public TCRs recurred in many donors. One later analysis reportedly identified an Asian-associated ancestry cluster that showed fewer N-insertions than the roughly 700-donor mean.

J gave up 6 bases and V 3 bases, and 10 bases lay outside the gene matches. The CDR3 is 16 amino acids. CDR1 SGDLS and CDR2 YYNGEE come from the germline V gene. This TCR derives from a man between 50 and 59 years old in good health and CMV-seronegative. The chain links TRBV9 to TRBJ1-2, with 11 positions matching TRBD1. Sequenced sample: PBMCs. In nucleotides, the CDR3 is TGTGCCAGCAGCGCCCCGGACAGGGGGCATCGGAATGGCTACACCTTC. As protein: CASSAPDRGHRNGYTF.